The 29 T cell receptor beta chains in this list originate from one sample, sequenced in a study of blood T cell repertoires in COVID-19. TCRdb's table, derived via immunoSEQ multiplex PCR, lists solely in-frame clones and lacks some. The sample lists approximately 150,000 clones, around 85% occurring once. Sequencing used PBMCs or T cells enriched from blood (not recorded which). These receptors were obtained from a middle-aged woman who had recovered from COVID-19.

The V gene is TRBV19, the J gene TRBJ2-1; 8 bases are shared with TRBD2. The V gene's germline CDR1 is LNHDA and CDR2 SQIVND (reference sequence). The CDR3 has 18 amino acids. Trimming took 5 bases from V and 1 from J; bases not matched to a gene: 13. The CDR3 loop is CASSSSSGEGGSYNEQFF. CDR3 nucleotide sequence: TGTGCCAGTAGTTCCAGTAGCGGGGAGGGTGGGTCCTACAATGAGCAGTTCTTC.

This chain uses TRBV3-1 (or the pseudogene TRBV3-2) with TRBJ1-1; 9 bases align to TRBD1. Germline CDR1 LGHDT, CDR2 YNNKEL (reference sequence). The CDR3 runs to 19 residues. With V trimmed by 0 bases and J by 0 bases, 11 bases remained unmatched. CDR3 region: CASSQETGGISNMNTEAFF. CDR3 sequence (DNA): TGTGCCAGCAGCCAAGAAACAGGGGGCATTAGTAACATGAACACTGAAGCTTTCTTT.

The chain employs TRBV15 and TRBJ1-5; the D gene is possibly TRBD1 (5 bases). The V and J ends lost 3 bases and 0 bases respectively, with 9 bases between them. In germline, CDR1 is LNHNV, CDR2 YYDKDF (reference sequence). The CDR3 runs 15 residues. The CDR3 DNA follows: TGTGCCACCAGCAGCGCCAGGGATAGCAATCAGCCCCAGCATTTT. It is translated as CATSSARDSNQPQHF. Filled out from reference TRBV15 and TRBJ1-5, the complete variable domain reads DAMVIQNPRYQVTQFGKPVTLSCSQTLNHNVMYWYQQKSSQAPKLLFHYYDKDFNNEADTPDNFQSRRPNTSFCFLDIRSPGLGDTAMYLCATSSARDSNQPQHFGDGTRLSIL.

The count of this clone is one. The chain has TRBV2 and TRBJ2-3; D not resolved. CDR1 is SNHLY, CDR2 FYNNEI, per germline. The V end lost 4 bases, the J end lost 0 bases, and 8 bases lay between the germline ends. The CDR3 covers 14 residues. The CDR3 region has the DNA TGTGCCAGCAGTGGATCTAGGAGCACAGATACGCAGTATTTT. Its translation: CASSGSRSTDTQYF.

DNA of the CDR3: TGTGCCAGCAGCCGCCGTCTTAGCGGGGGGGCCTCCGAGCAGTACTTC. This translates into CASSRRLSGGASEQYF. The chain is built from TRBV5-8 and TRBJ2-7; 11 bases match TRBD2. Germline lookup yields CDR1 SGHTS and CDR2 YDEGEE. Trimming at V came to 4 bases and at J to 6 bases, leaving 12 bases not matched to a gene. CDR3 length equals 16 residues.

This clone was counted between two and nine times. V and J are TRBV2 and TRBJ2-5; 7 bases map to TRBD2. CDR1 is SNHLY, CDR2 FYNNEI, per germline. The trim removed 8 bases at V and 3 bases at J, leaving 9 bases unmatched. The CDR3 contains 14 residues. Here the CDR3 DNA reads TGTGCCAGCGGGGGAGGGGCGGGTAAAGAGACCCAGTACTTC. Amino acid sequence: CASGGGAGKETQYF.

The table lists this clone with many counts. The chain combines TRBV6-2 or TRBV6-3 with TRBJ2-4; 12 nucleotides agree with TRBD2. The germline V gene has CDR1 MNHEY and CDR2 SVGEGT. The ends lost 4 bases at V and 0 bases at J; junction bases unmatched: 4. The CDR3 consists of 17 residues. The CDR3 coding sequence is TGTGCCAGCAGTTTGGGACTAGCGGGCCTAGCCAAAAACATTCAGTACTTC. Translating gives CASSLGLAGLAKNIQYF.

The chain is built from TRBV9 and TRBJ1-2, with TRBD1 matching over 7 bases. Germline CDR1 SGDLS, CDR2 YYNGEE. V lost 2 bases to trimming and J lost 4 bases; unmatched junction nucleotides: 11. The CDR3 consists of 16 residues. The CDR3, as DNA: TGTGCCAGCAGCGTCTTACAGGGGAATCTTGGCTATGGCTACACCTTC. Encoded protein: CASSVLQGNLGYGYTF.

This clone was picked up many times. The chain uses TRBV9 and TRBJ2-7, with 7 bases fitting TRBD2. Germline-derived CDR1 and CDR2 are SGDLS and YYNGEE. V was pared by 1 base and J by 0 bases, with 4 bases of the junction left unmatched. The CDR3 is made up of 15 amino acids. The CDR3 reads CASSVTPSGSYEQYF. Written as DNA, the CDR3 is TGTGCCAGCAGCGTAACCCCTAGCGGCTCCTACGAGCAGTACTTC.

This clone was counted once. This rearrangement joins TRBV2 to TRBJ2-7; D is ambiguous. Trimming removed 6 bases from V and 4 bases from J, with 10 bases in between. Per the germline V gene, CDR1 is SNHLY and CDR2 is FYNNEI. This CDR3 is 12 amino acids long. The CDR3 sequence is CASSFQVYEQYF. DNA of the CDR3: TGTGCCAGCAGCTTTCAGGTATACGAGCAGTACTTC.

The rearrangement links TRBV28 to TRBJ2-7, with D maybe TRBD1 (7 bases). The length of the CDR3 is 15 residues. Per the germline V gene, CDR1 is MDHEN and CDR2 is SYDVKM. V was pared by 5 bases and J by 5 bases, with 19 bases between. The CDR3 DNA reads as TGTGCCAGCAGTCTCACCTCAGGGGGGAAACACGAGCAGTACTTC. It encodes CASSLTSGGKHEQYF.

The V gene is TRBV5-1, the J gene TRBJ2-7, with a weak D call TRBD1 (6 bases). V gave up 3 bases and J gave up 5 bases, with 12 bases separating them. Germline V gene data show CDR1 as SGHRS and CDR2 as YFSETQ. The CDR3 runs 13 residues. As DNA, the CDR3 is TGCGCCAGCAGCTCGGACAGTCTGAACGAGCAGTACTTC. This encodes CASSSDSLNEQYF. Full variable domain (outside the CDR3, taken from reference TRBV5-1 and TRBJ2-7): KAGVTQTPRYLIKTRGQQVTLSCSPISGHRSVSWYQQTPGQGLQFLFEYFSETQRNKGNFPGRFSGRQFSNSRSEMNVSTLELGDSALYLCASSSDSLNEQYFGPGTRLTVT.

This CDR3 is CASSYSLAGGNIQYF. The CDR3 coding sequence is TGTGCCAGCAGTTACTCGCTAGCGGGAGGGAACATTCAGTACTTC. The chain uses TRBV6-2 or TRBV6-3 and TRBJ2-4, with 12 bases identical to TRBD2. The V gene end was trimmed by 0 bases and the J gene end by 7 bases; junction bases not matched to a gene: 1. The V gene's germline CDR1 is MNHEY and CDR2 SVGEGT. The CDR3 length is 15 residues.

The chain couples TRBV19 to TRBJ1-6; D ambiguous. Between the trimmed V and J ends, which lost 2 bases and 7 bases, there was a span of 6 bases. Germline loops: CDR1 LNHDA, CDR2 SQIVND (reference sequence). The CDR3 totals 13 residues. The CDR3 nucleotides read TGTGCCAGTAGTATAACGGGAAATTCACCCCTCCACTTT. Residues: CASSITGNSPLHF.

The chain is built from TRBV2 and TRBJ2-1; D is perhaps TRBD1 (5 bases). The V end lost 7 bases, the J end lost 9 bases, and 7 bases lay between the germline ends. The CDR3 has 10 residues. The V gene's germline CDR1 is SNHLY and CDR2 FYNNEI. CDR3 loop: CASKGPEQFF. CDR3 nucleotides: TGTGCCAGCAAGGGGCCTGAGCAGTTCTTC.

The rearrangement links TRBV5-1 to TRBJ1-2, with TRBD1 matching 10 bases. V dropped 4 bases and J dropped 1; count of bases not matched to a gene: 4. The CDR3 contains 15 residues. Germline V CDR1 and CDR2: SGHRS, YFSETQ. In DNA, the CDR3 is TGCGCCAGCAGCCAGGGGGACAGGGGTAACTATGGCTACACCTTC. Translated: CASSQGDRGNYGYTF.

This chain links TRBV9 with TRBJ2-5; no firm D call. This CDR3 has 14 residues. Germline V gene lookup returns CDR1 SGDLS and CDR2 YYNGEE. V lost 0 bases, J lost 4 bases, and 10 bases lay in between. This chain's CDR3 is CASSVAQEGETQYF. In DNA, the CDR3 is TGTGCCAGCAGCGTAGCTCAGGAAGGAGAGACCCAGTACTTC.

The chain has TRBV6-2 or TRBV6-3 and TRBJ2-3; 8 positions agree with TRBD2. From germline, CDR1 is MNHEY and CDR2 SVGEGT. The junction had 3 bases not matched to a gene; V was cut back by 3 bases and J by 4 bases. The CDR3 covers 14 residues. The DNA of the CDR3 is TGTGCCAGCAGTTATGGGCGGGGGGCAGATACGCAGTATTTT. Protein product: CASSYGRGADTQYF.

The chain carries TRBV10-1 and TRBJ2-7, with TRBD2 matching over 11 bases. The CDR3 consists of 16 residues. The germline CDR1 and CDR2 sequences are WNHNN and SYGVQD (reference sequence). J was trimmed by 0 bases and V by 9 bases; bases with no gene match: 10. CDR3 sequence: CASGGLAEKYSYEQYF. DNA of the CDR3: TGCGCCAGTGGGGGACTAGCGGAGAAATACTCCTACGAGCAGTACTTC.

The chain combines TRBV9 with TRBJ1-3, with 7 bases fitting TRBD1. The V gene's germline CDR1 is SGDLS and CDR2 YYNGEE. The CDR3 is 16 residues long. The V gene end was trimmed by 3 bases and the J gene end by 2 bases; junction bases not matched to a gene: 8. This CDR3 reads CASSAPQGTAGNTIYF. CDR3 DNA: TGTGCCAGCAGCGCCCCACAGGGGACGGCTGGAAACACCATATATTTT.

V usage is TRBV7-6 and J usage is TRBJ2-1; 8 nucleotides match TRBD2. V lost 4 bases to trimming and J lost 6 bases; unmatched junction nucleotides: 8. This CDR3 is built from 15 residues. Germline lookup yields CDR1 SGHVS and CDR2 FNYEAQ. The CDR3 here is CASSSYPGGGNEQFF. The CDR3 DNA is TGTGCCAGCAGCTCATACCCGGGGGGGGGCAATGAGCAGTTCTTC.

The chain recombines TRBV11-2 with TRBJ2-2; 7 bases fit TRBD1. The V gene end was trimmed by 4 bases and the J gene end by 1 base; junction bases not matched to a gene: 3. Germline CDR1 reads SGHAT; CDR2 reads FQNNGV. The CDR3 contains 15 residues. The CDR3 spells CASSSPGGNTGELFF. In nucleotides, the CDR3 is TGTGCCAGCAGCTCTCCAGGGGGGAACACCGGGGAGCTGTTTTTT.

The rearrangement links TRBV7-8 to TRBJ2-5; possibly TRBD2 for D (7 bases). CDR3 length: 17 residues. V was shortened by 5 bases and J by 5 bases, with 24 bases between the two germline ends. Germline lookup yields CDR1 SGHVS and CDR2 FQNEAQ. Here the CDR3 reads CASSPAPPGGGGETQYF. The CDR3 DNA is TGTGCCAGCAGCCCGGCCCCTCCGGGGGGAGGGGGGGAGACCCAGTACTTC.

The V call is TRBV5-4, the J call TRBJ1-2, with 7 bases identical to TRBD1. From germline, CDR1 is SGHNT and CDR2 YYREEE (reference sequence). J lost 1 base, V lost 3 bases, and 3 bases had no gene match. The CDR3 is 14 amino acids. Here the CDR3 DNA reads TGTGCCAGCAGCTCGGGACAGCTTAACTATGGCTACACCTTC. Protein sequence: CASSSGQLNYGYTF.

V usage is TRBV12-5 and J usage is TRBJ2-3; TRBD2 is a possible D gene (5 bases). Germline CDR1 is LGHNT and CDR2 is FRNRAP. CDR3 length: 14 residues. V lost 4 bases and J 2 bases, leaving 10 bases between the germline ends. CDR3 coding DNA: TGTGCTAGTGGTTCAGGACTTAACACAGATACGCAGTATTTT. Amino acid sequence: CASGSGLNTDTQYF.

The rearrangement uses TRBV4-1 and TRBJ1-6; 8 bases fit TRBD1. V dropped 1 base and J dropped 7; count of bases not matched to a gene: 6. CDR1 and CDR2 (germline): MGHRA, YSYEKL. This CDR3 is 16 amino acids long. The CDR3 spells CASSQGGGQVNSPLHF. The CDR3 DNA is TGCGCCAGCAGCCAAGGAGGGGGACAGGTGAATTCACCCCTCCACTTT.

This chain links TRBV3-1 (or the pseudogene TRBV3-2) with TRBJ1-1; D is unclear. CDR1 is LGHDT and CDR2 is YNNKEL in the germline V gene (reference sequence). This CDR3 spans 15 amino acids. V gave up 4 bases and J gave up 3 bases, with 15 bases separating them. The CDR3 reads CASSPWRETDTEAFF. In DNA, the CDR3 is TGTGCCAGCAGCCCCTGGAGGGAGACGGACACTGAAGCTTTCTTT.

The CDR3: CASSPGTKSPLHF. The DNA for the CDR3 is TGTGCCAGCTCACCTGGGACAAAGTCACCCCTCCACTTT. This chain links TRBV18 with TRBJ1-6; tentatively, D is TRBD1 (6 bases). This CDR3 spans 13 amino acids. Trimming left V 3 bases short and J 10 bases short, with 10 bases between. Germline V CDR1 and CDR2: KGHSH, LQKENI.

This sequence joins TRBV13 and TRBJ2-3, with 8 bases identical to TRBD2. V shed 2 bases, J shed 2 bases, and the junction held 3 bases outside the gene matches. Germline CDR1 and CDR2: PRHDT and FYEKMQ (reference sequence). This CDR3 is 15 amino acids long. CDR3 protein: CASSLSGGHTDTQYF. CDR3 bases: TGTGCCAGCAGCTTATCGGGGGGGCACACAGATACGCAGTATTTT.